In this sample, the clone carrying this TCR beta chain turned up once. Its antigen is still unknown. The entry originates in a study of radiotherapy plus CTLA-4 blockade in lung cancer. The study's findings and limits: Dynamics of early blood T cell clones, together with interferon-beta, were reportedly the best predictors of response. Following radiotherapy plus ipilimumab, tumor-derived TCR clones expanded in the blood.

Repertoires were generated with immunoSEQ multiplex PCR, while TCRdb's copy carries only in-frame clones and drops some. The sample holds 100,000 or so clones, 82% seen once. Trimming removed 0 bases from V and 1 base from J; junction bases left unmatched: 9. The germline CDR1 and CDR2 sequences are SGHDT and YYEEEE. The CDR3 sequence is 17 residues long. The study gave focal radiation plus ipilimumab CTLA-4 blockade to patients with chemo-refractory metastatic non-small-cell lung cancer. The J gene is TRBJ1-1, the V gene TRBV5-6; TRBD1 matches at 7 bases. The sequence was obtained from a human donor with non-small cell lung cancer that progressed on radiotherapy plus ipilimumab. Sequencing was performed on peripheral blood, taken from a patient treated with radiotherapy plus ipilimumab. The CDR3: CASSLGWQGTENTEAFF. CDR3 DNA sequence: TGTGCCAGCAGCTTGGGTTGGCAGGGGACAGAGAACACTGAAGCTTTCTTT.